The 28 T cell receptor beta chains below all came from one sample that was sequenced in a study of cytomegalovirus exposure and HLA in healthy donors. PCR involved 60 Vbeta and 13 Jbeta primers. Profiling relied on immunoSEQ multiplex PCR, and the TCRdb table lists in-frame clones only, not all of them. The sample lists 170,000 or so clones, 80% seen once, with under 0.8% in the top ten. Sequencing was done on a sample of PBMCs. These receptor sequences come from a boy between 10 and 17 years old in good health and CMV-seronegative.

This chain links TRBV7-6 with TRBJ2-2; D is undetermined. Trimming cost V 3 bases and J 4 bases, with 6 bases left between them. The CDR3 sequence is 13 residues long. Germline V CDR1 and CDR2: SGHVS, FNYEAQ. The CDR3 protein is CASSLTFTGELFF. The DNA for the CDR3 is TGTGCCAGCAGCTTGACATTCACCGGGGAGCTGTTTTTT.

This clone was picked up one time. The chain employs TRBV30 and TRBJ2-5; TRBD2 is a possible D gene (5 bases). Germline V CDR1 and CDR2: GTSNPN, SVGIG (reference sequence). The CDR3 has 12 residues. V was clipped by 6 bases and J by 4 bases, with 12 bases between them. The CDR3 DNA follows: TGTGCCTGTCCCACTGAGGGAGAGACCCAGTACTTC. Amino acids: CACPTEGETQYF.

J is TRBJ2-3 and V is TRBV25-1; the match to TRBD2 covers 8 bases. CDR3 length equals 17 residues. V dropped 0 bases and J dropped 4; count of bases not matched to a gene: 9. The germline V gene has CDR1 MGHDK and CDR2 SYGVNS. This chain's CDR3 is CASSEYFRGLGSDTQYF. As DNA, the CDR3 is TGTGCCAGCAGTGAATATTTTAGGGGACTAGGATCAGATACGCAGTATTTT.

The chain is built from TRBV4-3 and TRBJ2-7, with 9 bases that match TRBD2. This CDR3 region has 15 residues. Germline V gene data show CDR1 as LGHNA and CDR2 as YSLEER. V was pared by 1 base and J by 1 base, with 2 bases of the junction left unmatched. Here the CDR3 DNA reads TGCGCCAGCAGCCAAGGACTAGCGGATTCCTACGAGCAGTACTTC. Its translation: CASSQGLADSYEQYF.

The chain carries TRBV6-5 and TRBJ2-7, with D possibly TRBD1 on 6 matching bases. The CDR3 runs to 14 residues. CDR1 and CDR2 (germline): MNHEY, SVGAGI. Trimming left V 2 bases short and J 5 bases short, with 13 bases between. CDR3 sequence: CASSYGAGANEQYF. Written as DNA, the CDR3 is TGTGCCAGCAGTTACGGGGCAGGGGCGAACGAGCAGTACTTC.

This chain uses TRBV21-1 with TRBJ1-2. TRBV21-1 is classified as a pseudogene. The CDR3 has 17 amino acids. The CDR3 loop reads CASSKGLGELGPGGYTF. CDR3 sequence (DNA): TGTGCCAGCAGCAAAGGACTCGGGGAACTCGGTCCCGGGGGCTACACCTTC.

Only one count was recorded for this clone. As DNA, the CDR3 is TGTGCCAGCAGCGCGGGACAGGGAGCAGGAAGGAACACTGAAGCTTTCTTT. It translates to CASSAGQGAGRNTEAFF. The gene calls are TRBV9 and TRBJ1-1, with 9 bases identical to TRBD1. From germline, CDR1 is SGDLS and CDR2 YYNGEE. CDR3 length equals 17 residues. Trimming removed 3 bases from V and 1 base from J; junction bases left unmatched: 10.

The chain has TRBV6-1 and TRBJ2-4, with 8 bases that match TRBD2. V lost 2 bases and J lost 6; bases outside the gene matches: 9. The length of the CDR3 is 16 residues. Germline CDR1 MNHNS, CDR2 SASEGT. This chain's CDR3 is CASSETSGGLGNIQYF. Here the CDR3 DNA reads TGTGCCAGCAGTGAAACTAGCGGAGGTCTGGGAAACATTCAGTACTTC.

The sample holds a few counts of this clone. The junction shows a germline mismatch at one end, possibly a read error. The CDR3: CSSSVRDRVPFF. The CDR3 DNA follows: TGTTCCAGCAGCGTCCGGGACAGGGTACCTTTCTTT. The chain links TRBV7-9 to TRBJ1-1; 9 nucleotides agree with TRBD1. This CDR3 has 12 amino acids. The germline V gene encodes CDR1 SEHNR and CDR2 FQNEAQ (reference sequence).

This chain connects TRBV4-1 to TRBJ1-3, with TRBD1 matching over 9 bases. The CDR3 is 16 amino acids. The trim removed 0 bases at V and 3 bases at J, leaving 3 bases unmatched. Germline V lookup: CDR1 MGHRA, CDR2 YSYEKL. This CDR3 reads CASSQDDRGFGNTIYF. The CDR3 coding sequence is TGCGCCAGCAGCCAAGACGACAGGGGGTTTGGAAACACCATATATTTT.

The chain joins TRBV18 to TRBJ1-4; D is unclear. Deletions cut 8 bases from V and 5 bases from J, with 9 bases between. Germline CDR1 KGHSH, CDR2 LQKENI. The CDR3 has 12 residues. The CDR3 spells CASNVENEKLFF. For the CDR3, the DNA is TGTGCCAGCAATGTTGAGAATGAAAAACTGTTTTTT. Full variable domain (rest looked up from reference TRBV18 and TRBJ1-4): NAGVMQNPRHLVRRRGQEARLRCSPMKGHSHVYWYRQLPEEGLKFMVYLQKENIIDESGMPKERFSAEFPKEGPSILRIQQVVRGDSAAYFCASNVENEKLFFGSGTQLSVL.

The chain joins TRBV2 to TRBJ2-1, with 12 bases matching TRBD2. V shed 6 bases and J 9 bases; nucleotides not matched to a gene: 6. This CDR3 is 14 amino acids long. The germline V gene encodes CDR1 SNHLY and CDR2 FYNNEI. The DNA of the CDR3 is TGTGCCAGCAGAGGACTAGCGGGACCCAGTGAGCAGTTCTTC. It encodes CASRGLAGPSEQFF.

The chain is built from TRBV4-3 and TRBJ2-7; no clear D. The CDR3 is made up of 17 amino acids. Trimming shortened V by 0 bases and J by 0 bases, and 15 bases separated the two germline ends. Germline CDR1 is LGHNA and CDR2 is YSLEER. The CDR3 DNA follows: TGCGCCAGCAGCCAAGAACATACGGCCCAGGACTCCTACGAGCAGTACTTC. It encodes CASSQEHTAQDSYEQYF.

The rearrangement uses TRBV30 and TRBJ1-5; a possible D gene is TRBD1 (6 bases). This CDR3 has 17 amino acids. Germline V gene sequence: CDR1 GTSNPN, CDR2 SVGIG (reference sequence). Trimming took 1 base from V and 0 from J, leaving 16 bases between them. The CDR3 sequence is CAWSAPWGPVSNQPQHF. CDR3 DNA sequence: TGTGCCTGGAGTGCCCCATGGGGGCCGGTTAGCAATCAGCCCCAGCATTTT.

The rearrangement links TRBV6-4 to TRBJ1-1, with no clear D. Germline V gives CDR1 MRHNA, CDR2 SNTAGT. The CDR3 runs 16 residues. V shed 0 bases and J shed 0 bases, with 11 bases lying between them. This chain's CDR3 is CASSDSSSPMNTEAFF. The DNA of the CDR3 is TGTGCCAGCAGTGACTCGAGCTCCCCGATGAACACTGAAGCTTTCTTT.

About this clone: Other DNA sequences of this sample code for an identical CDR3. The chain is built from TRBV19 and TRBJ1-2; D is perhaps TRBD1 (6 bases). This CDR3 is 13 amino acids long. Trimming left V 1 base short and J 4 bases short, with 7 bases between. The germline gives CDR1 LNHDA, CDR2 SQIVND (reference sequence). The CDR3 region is CASSIGTAYGYTF. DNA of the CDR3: TGTGCCAGTAGTATAGGGACAGCCTATGGCTACACCTTC. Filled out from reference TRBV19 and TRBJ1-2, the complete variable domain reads DGGITQSPKYLFRKEGQNVTLSCEQNLNHDAMYWYRQDPGQGLRLIYYSQIVNDFQKGDIAEGYSVSREKKESFPLTVTSAQKNPTAFYLCASSIGTAYGYTFGSGTRLTVV.

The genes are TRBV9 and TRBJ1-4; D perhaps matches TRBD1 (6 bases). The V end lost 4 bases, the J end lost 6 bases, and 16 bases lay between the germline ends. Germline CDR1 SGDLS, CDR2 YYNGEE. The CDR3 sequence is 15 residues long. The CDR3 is CASSTRTELDEKLFF. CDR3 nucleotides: TGTGCCAGCAGCACCCGGACAGAACTAGATGAAAAACTGTTTTTT.

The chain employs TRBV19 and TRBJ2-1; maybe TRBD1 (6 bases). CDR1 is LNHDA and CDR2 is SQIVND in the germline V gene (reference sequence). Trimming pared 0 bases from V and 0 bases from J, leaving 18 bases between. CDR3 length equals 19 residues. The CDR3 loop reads CASSIDGIGTLSSYNEQFF. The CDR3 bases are TGTGCCAGTAGTATAGATGGCATCGGGACACTCAGCTCCTACAATGAGCAGTTCTTC.

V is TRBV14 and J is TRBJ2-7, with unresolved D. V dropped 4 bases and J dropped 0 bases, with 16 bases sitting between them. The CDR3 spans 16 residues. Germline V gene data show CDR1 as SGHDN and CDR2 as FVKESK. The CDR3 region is CASSLIHVENSYEQYF. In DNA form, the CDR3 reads TGTGCCAGCAGCCTCATCCATGTGGAGAACTCCTACGAGCAGTACTTC.

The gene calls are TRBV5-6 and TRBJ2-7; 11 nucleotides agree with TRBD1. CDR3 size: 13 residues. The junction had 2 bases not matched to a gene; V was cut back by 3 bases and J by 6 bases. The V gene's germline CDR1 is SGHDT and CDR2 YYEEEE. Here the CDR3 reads CASSSDRGREQYF. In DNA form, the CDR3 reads TGTGCCAGCAGCTCGGACAGGGGGCGCGAGCAGTACTTC.

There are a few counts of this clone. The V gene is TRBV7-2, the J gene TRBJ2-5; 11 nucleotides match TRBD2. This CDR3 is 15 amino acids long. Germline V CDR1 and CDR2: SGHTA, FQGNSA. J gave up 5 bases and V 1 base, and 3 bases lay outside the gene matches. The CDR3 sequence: CASSLVAGGHETQYF. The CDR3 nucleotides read TGTGCCAGCAGCTTAGTAGCGGGGGGGCATGAGACCCAGTACTTC.

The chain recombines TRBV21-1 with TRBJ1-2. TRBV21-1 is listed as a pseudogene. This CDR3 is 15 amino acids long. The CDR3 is CASSSRRYSYYGYTF. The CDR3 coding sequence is TGTGCCAGCAGCTCGAGGAGGTATAGCTACTATGGCTACACCTTC.

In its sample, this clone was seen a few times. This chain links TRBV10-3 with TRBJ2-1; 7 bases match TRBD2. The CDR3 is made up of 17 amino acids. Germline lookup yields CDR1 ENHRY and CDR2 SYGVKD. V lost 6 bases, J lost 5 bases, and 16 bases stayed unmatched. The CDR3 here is CAISRNTGRGSHNEQFF. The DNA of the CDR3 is TGTGCCATCAGCCGTAATACTGGGCGGGGGTCGCACAATGAGCAGTTCTTC.

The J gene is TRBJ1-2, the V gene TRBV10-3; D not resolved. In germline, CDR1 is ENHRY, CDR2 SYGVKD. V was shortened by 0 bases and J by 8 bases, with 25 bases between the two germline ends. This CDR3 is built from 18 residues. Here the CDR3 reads CAISESLNLRLDSMGYTF. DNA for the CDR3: TGTGCCATCAGTGAGTCTCTGAACCTCCGTCTTGATTCTATGGGCTACACCTTC.

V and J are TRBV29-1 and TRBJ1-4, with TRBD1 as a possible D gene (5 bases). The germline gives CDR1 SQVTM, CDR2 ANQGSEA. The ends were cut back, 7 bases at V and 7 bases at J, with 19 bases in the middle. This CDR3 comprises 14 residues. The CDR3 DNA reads TGCAGCGGGGGGGAAGCGGGAGCTACTGAAAAACTGTTTTTT. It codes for CSGGEAGATEKLFF.

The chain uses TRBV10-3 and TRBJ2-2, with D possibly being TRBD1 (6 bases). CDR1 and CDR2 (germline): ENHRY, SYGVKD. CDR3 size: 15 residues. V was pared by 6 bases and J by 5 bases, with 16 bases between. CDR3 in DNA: TGTGCCATCAGCGGAACGGACAGCCTAACCGGGGAGCTGTTTTTT. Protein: CAISGTDSLTGELFF.

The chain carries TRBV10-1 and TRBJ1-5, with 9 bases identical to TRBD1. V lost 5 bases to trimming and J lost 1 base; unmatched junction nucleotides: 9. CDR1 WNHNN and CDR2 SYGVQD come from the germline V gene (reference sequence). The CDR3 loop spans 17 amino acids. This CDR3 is CASSSRGTGPSNQPQHF. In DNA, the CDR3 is TGCGCCAGCAGTTCGAGGGGGACAGGGCCAAGCAATCAGCCCCAGCATTTT.

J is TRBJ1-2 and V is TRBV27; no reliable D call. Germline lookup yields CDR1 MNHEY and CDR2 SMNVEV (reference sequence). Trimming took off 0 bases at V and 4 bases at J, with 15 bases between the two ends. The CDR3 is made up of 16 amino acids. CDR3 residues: CASSLSNSIIPYGYTF. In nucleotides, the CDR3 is TGTGCCAGCAGTTTATCTAACTCCATCATACCCTATGGCTACACCTTC.